The present TCR beta chain was sequenced within a study of Ad26.COV2.S vaccination and SARS-CoV-2 variants. Repertoires were generated with immunoSEQ multiplex PCR, while TCRdb's copy carries only in-frame clones and drops some. This table holds 350,000 to 450,000 clones, about 90% found once. The CDR3 has 16 residues. The clonotype comes from a human donor who had recovered from COVID-19. The genes are TRBV21-1 and TRBJ1-2; the table's D call, TRBD1, was not checked against the DNA. TRBV21-1 is flagged as a pseudogene. The starting material was peripheral blood, obtained after recovery from COVID-19. The CDR3 is CASSRAGTRTNYGYTF. For the CDR3, the DNA is TGTGCCAGCAGCAGGGCCGGGACAAGAACTAACTATGGCTACACCTTC.